A selection of T cell receptor beta chains follows, all from one sample in a study of CD8+CD57+ T cells in acquired aplastic anemia. From the reads, TCRdb called clonotypes with MiXCR, one entry per CDR3 protein. The repertoire holds approximately 130,000 distinct CDR3 sequences, with 58% as singletons. The sequenced sample consisted of sorted CD4+, CD8+, or CD8+CD57+ T cells (not recorded which) from PBMCs. The receptors shown here come from a human donor with aplastic anemia. Both conserved end residues are part of each CDR3. Fields, in order: J gene, clone size, V gene, D gene, CDR3 DNA, CDR3 protein. D genes are given only for firm matches. The size of a clone is reported for some rows only, either as once, few or many, or as a class for expanded clones.

>TRBJ2-7|NA|TRBV10-3|NA
TGTGCCATCAGTGGCGGTCAGCGAAGGGTCGAGCAGTACTTC
CAISGGQRRVEQYF
>TRBJ2-7|NA|TRBV10-3|NA
TGTGCCATCGTCACCGAGAGCTCCTACGAGCAGTACTTC
CAIVTESSYEQYF
>TRBJ2-7|many|TRBV4-3|NA
TGCGCCAGCAGCCAAGACACAGGGCCATACGAGCAGTACTTC
CASSQDTGPYEQYF
>TRBJ1-5|once|TRBV10-3|NA
TGTGCCATCAGTGAATCAGGTAGCAATCAGCCCCAGCATTTT
CAISESGSNQPQHF
>TRBJ2-5|NA|TRBV2|NA
TGTGCCAGCAGTGAAGATAGTTCGTTTCAAGAGACCCAGTACTTC
CASSEDSSFQETQYF
>TRBJ1-1|once|TRBV30|NA
TGTGCCTGGATGGTTAACACTGAAGCTTTCTTT
CAWMVNTEAFF
>TRBJ1-1|NA|TRBV7-2|NA
TGTGCCAGCACGAGGGAGAGACTTGCCACTGAAGCTTTCTTT
CASTRERLATEAFF
>TRBJ1-5|many|TRBV10-3|TRBD1
TGTGCCATCAGTGCCATTGAACAGGGGTCTCAGCCCCAGCATTTT
CAISAIEQGSQPQHF
>TRBJ2-3|NA|TRBV2|NA
TGTGCCAGCTCTAAGGTGGGCGGGAGCACAGATACGCAGTATTTT
CASSKVGGSTDTQYF
>TRBJ2-3|medium-sized|TRBV9|TRBD1
TGTGCCAGCAGCGACCACCCCGGGACAGGGAACACAGATACGCAGTATTTT
CASSDHPGTGNTDTQYF
>TRBJ1-1|NA|TRBV25-1|NA
TGTGCCAGTAACAGGAACGCTGAAGCTTTCTTT
CASNRNAEAFF
>TRBJ2-3|NA|TRBV20-1|TRBD2
TGCAGTGCCAGTAGTAGGCTAGCGGGAACAAGTGCAGATACGCAGTATTTT
CSASSRLAGTSADTQYF
>TRBJ1-1|NA|TRBV27|NA
TGTGCCAGCACCCCGGGACCCCCAAACACTGAAGCTTTCTTT
CASTPGPPNTEAFF
>TRBJ1-2|NA|TRBV7-6|TRBD1
TGTGCCAGCAGCTTGGGACAGGGGGCCATCTATGGCTACAACTTC
CASSLGQGAIYGYNF
>TRBJ1-3|NA|TRBV6-4|NA
TGTGCCAGCACAGGGTCTGGAAACACCATATATTTT
CASTGSGNTIYF
>TRBJ2-2|NA|TRBV12-3/TRBV12-4|NA
TGTGCCAGCGGATTTGCCGGGGAGCTGTTTTTT
CASGFAGELFF
>TRBJ1-6|NA|TRBV10-1|NA
TGCGCCAGCAGCCGGAGGCCACGGGGTGGAAATTCACCCCTCCACTTT
CASSRRPRGGNSPLHF
>TRBJ2-1|few|TRBV10-2|NA
TGCGCCAGCAGTGAGGCCGTTTCCTACAATGAGCAGTTCTTC
CASSEAVSYNEQFF
>TRBJ2-7|NA|TRBV12-3/TRBV12-4|NA
TGTGCCAGCAGTTGGGGAACACCCTACGAGCAGTACTTC
CASSWGTPYEQYF
>TRBJ2-3|NA|TRBV10-2|NA
TGCGCCAGCAGTGACAGGGCGCTCACAGATACGCAGTATTTT
CASSDRALTDTQYF
>TRBJ1-3|NA|TRBV2|NA
TGTGCCAGCAGTGTAGATAGCGTAAACACCATATATTTT
CASSVDSVNTIYF
>TRBJ2-3|once|TRBV7-6|NA
TGTGCCAGCAGCTTTGCAGAAGATGGTCGAACGTATACGCAGTATTTT
CASSFAEDGRTYTQYF
>TRBJ2-5|NA|TRBV29-1|NA
TGCAGCGTTGCACCGAACCAAGAGACCCAGTACTTC
CSVAPNQETQYF
>TRBJ1-1|NA|TRBV29-1|NA
TGCAGCGTTTATCCGGGACCTGAAGCTTTCTTT
CSVYPGPEAFF
>TRBJ2-4|NA|TRBV20-1|NA
TGCAGTGCCAGACTTCTCGCCAAAAACATTCAGTACTTC
CSARLLAKNIQYF
>TRBJ2-3|NA|TRBV2|NA
TGTGCCAGCTCTATACCAGATACGCAGTATTTT
CASSIPDTQYF
>TRBJ1-5|NA|TRBV30|NA
TGTGCCTGGAGTGATGGTCAGCCCCAGCATTTT
CAWSDGQPQHF
>TRBJ2-7|NA|TRBV10-1|TRBD1
TGCGCCAGCAGTGCCGGGACAGGGTACAACGAGCAGTACTTC
CASSAGTGYNEQYF
>TRBJ2-7|NA|TRBV20-1|NA
TGCAGTGCCAGCAGTTCCGGGTTCCACGAGCAGTACTTC
CSASSSGFHEQYF
>TRBJ2-5|NA|TRBV10-1|NA
TGCGCCAGCAGTTACTCGGGGGTGGGATCCGTCGAGACCCAGTACTTC
CASSYSGVGSVETQYF
>TRBJ1-6|many|TRBV7-9|NA
TGTGCCAGCAGCAGGGGAACAGGGCCTAATTCACCCCTCCACTTT
CASSRGTGPNSPLHF
>TRBJ1-4|few|TRBV10-1|NA
TGCGCCAGCAGTGAAATCCGTCGTGAAAAACTGTTTTTT
CASSEIRREKLFF
>TRBJ1-1|NA|TRBV12-3/TRBV12-4|NA
TGTGCCAGCAGCTACAGGTTCGTGCACACTGAAGCTTTCTTT
CASSYRFVHTEAFF
>TRBJ2-3|NA|TRBV5-1|TRBD2
TGCGCCAGCTGTACCGGGGGGTACGGAGATACGCAGTATTTT
CASCTGGYGDTQYF
>TRBJ2-7|NA|TRBV24-1|TRBD1
TGTGCCACCAGTGAGTCGGGACAGGAGCTTTACTACGAGCAGTACTTC
CATSESGQELYYEQYF
>TRBJ2-1|NA|TRBV24-1|NA
TGTGCCACCAGTGATTTAAAGAGGGGTGACAATGAGCAGTTCTTC
CATSDLKRGDNEQFF
>TRBJ2-1|NA|TRBV7-9|NA
TGTGCCAGCAGAACCGGGTCCATCGAACAGTTCTTC
CASRTGSIEQFF
>TRBJ2-7|NA|TRBV20-1|TRBD2
TGCAGTGCGCAACTAGCGGGAGCCTCCTACGAGCAGTACTTC
CSAQLAGASYEQYF
>TRBJ2-5|few|TRBV2|NA
TGTGCCAGCAGTTTACGTGGGACTTCTGGAGAGACCCAGTACTTC
CASSLRGTSGETQYF
>TRBJ1-6|NA|TRBV2|NA
TGTGCCAGCAGTGACAGGGGTTCACCCCTCCACTTT
CASSDRGSPLHF
>TRBJ2-1|NA|TRBV19|TRBD2
TGTGCCAGTAGTAAGACTAGCGGGGCCGACAATGAGCAGTTCTTC
CASSKTSGADNEQFF
>TRBJ2-3|many|TRBV7-8|TRBD2
TGTGCCAGCAGCTTAGCGGCTAGCGGCCACCGAAATACGCAGTATTTT
CASSLAASGHRNTQYF
>TRBJ2-1|NA|TRBV10-2|NA
TGCGCCACCAGTGGCGGGAATGAGCAGTTCTTC
CATSGGNEQFF
>TRBJ2-3|NA|TRBV19|NA
TGTGCCAGTAGTGACTCGGGTGGGAGTGTCTCAGATACGCAGTATTTT
CASSDSGGSVSDTQYF
>TRBJ2-7|few|TRBV2|NA
TGTGCCAGCAGCCTTAGCGCCTACGAGCAGTACTTC
CASSLSAYEQYF
>TRBJ2-7|many|TRBV7-6|NA
TGTGCCAGCAGCTCCGGAGGGGCCTCCTACGGGCAGTACTTC
CASSSGGASYGQYF
>TRBJ2-1|NA|TRBV7-8|NA
TGTGCCTCATCCCTACGCAATGAGCAGTTCTTC
CASSLRNEQFF
>TRBJ2-3|NA|TRBV7-2|TRBD2
TGTGCCAGCAGTCCTGGACTAGCGGGAGATACGCAGTATTTT
CASSPGLAGDTQYF
>TRBJ1-5|NA|TRBV6-1|NA
TGTGCCAGCAGAAGAAGGGGTGGTAGCAATCAGCCCCAGCATTTT
CASRRRGGSNQPQHF
>TRBJ1-6|many|TRBV7-2|NA
TGTGCCAGCAGCCCGGCCGAGGACATGGATAATTCACCCCTCCACTTT
CASSPAEDMDNSPLHF
>TRBJ2-7|NA|TRBV29-1|NA
TGCAGCGAGTCCTACGAGCAGTACTTC
CSESYEQYF
>TRBJ1-6|NA|TRBV20-1|TRBD1
TGCAGTGCTAGGGGCCGGGACAGGGGCTCACCCCTCCACTTT
CSARGRDRGSPLHF
>TRBJ2-7|many|TRBV4-1|NA
TGCGCCAGCAGCCAAGACCTATCCTACGAGCAGTACTTC
CASSQDLSYEQYF
>TRBJ2-7|NA|TRBV13|NA
TGTGCCAGCAGCCCAGGACGGTCGAGCTCCTACGAGCAGTACTTC
CASSPGRSSSYEQYF
>TRBJ2-7|NA|TRBV7-9|NA
TGTGCCAGCAGCGCGGGACCCAACTACGAGCAGTACTTC
CASSAGPNYEQYF
>TRBJ2-3|NA|TRBV10-3|TRBD2
TGTGCCATCACCAAGGGACTAGCGGGAGCCACAGATACGCAGTATTTT
CAITKGLAGATDTQYF
>TRBJ2-3|many|TRBV2|TRBD1
TGTGCCAGCAGCCCTACAGGGGGCGGGGGCACAGATACGCAGTATTTT
CASSPTGGGGTDTQYF